Shown below are 2 T cell receptor beta chains from a single sample sequenced in a study of identical twins (dated by TCRdb to the mid-2010s). Libraries were built with 5' RACE. The listed sequencing device is Illumina HiSeq 2000. The public reads were run again by TCRdb, first through fastp at Q25 and then through MiXCR, and only productive beta chains were kept. Rows are unified per CDR3 protein, each entry keeping the most common DNA and genes. This sample has 600,000 to 700,000 distinct CDR3 sequences in its table, and 21% of those were observed once. The biggest ten clones account for more than 4% of the sample. The sample was also linked to a second study, of T cells expressing NK-cell markers.

The specimen sequenced was PBMCs. The source of these receptors is a young woman in good health.

Many counts were recorded for this clonotype. The chain is built from TRBV12-3 or TRBV12-4 and TRBJ2-4; 9 bases are a match to TRBD2. This CDR3 contains 17 residues. J lost 3 bases, V lost 2 bases, and 8 bases had no gene match. CDR3 loop: CASSLSSGLAYKNIQYF. DNA of the CDR3: TGTGCCAGCAGTTTATCCTCGGGACTAGCATACAAAAACATTCAGTACTTC.

This clonotype was recorded at least ten times. V usage is TRBV20-1 and J usage is TRBJ2-7; 11 nucleotides line up with TRBD1. The CDR3 has 13 amino acids. The germline V gene encodes CDR1 DFQATT and CDR2 SNEGSKA (reference sequence). The V gene end was trimmed by 6 bases and the J gene end by 2 bases; junction bases not matched to a gene: 3. The CDR3 DNA reads TGCAGTGCACCGGGACAGGGGGCCTACGAGCAGTACTTC. Protein sequence: CSAPGQGAYEQYF.